One and the same sample provided the 23 T cell receptor beta chains below, sequenced in a study of cytomegalovirus exposure and HLA in healthy donors. Researchers ran the PCR with 60 Vbeta and 13 Jbeta primers. TCRdb keeps only in-frame clones here, not all; method: immunoSEQ multiplex PCR. The sample lists some 200,000 clones, approximately 70% occurring once. The sequencing input was PBMCs. These receptors were obtained from a middle-aged man in good health and CMV-seropositive.

V usage is TRBV6-5 and J usage is TRBJ1-1; TRBD1 matches at 7 bases. Germline V gives CDR1 MNHEY, CDR2 SVGAGI. Unmatched junction bases numbered 9, after V lost 7 bases and J lost 4 bases. The CDR3 is made up of 14 amino acids. The CDR3 here is CASIEGGWGTEAFF. CDR3 DNA sequence: TGTGCCAGCATTGAAGGGGGCTGGGGCACTGAAGCTTTCTTT.

The chain couples TRBV18 to TRBJ2-5, with TRBD2 as a possible D gene (7 bases). The V and J ends lost 6 bases and 1 base respectively, with 24 bases between them. Germline V lookup: CDR1 KGHSH, CDR2 LQKENI. The CDR3 totals 18 residues. DNA for the CDR3: TGTGCCAGCTCCGCAAGGTCGGGGGGCAGCCTTCTCCAAGAGACCCAGTACTTC. Translated, it gives CASSARSGGSLLQETQYF.

This clone was seen a single time. The chain recombines TRBV13 with TRBJ2-7; D uncertain. The CDR3 spans 13 residues. Trimming took 1 base from V and 0 from J, leaving 4 bases between them. Per the germline V gene, CDR1 is PRHDT and CDR2 is FYEKMQ (reference sequence). The CDR3 spells CASSLERSYEQYF. The CDR3 bases are TGTGCCAGCAGCTTAGAGCGCTCCTACGAGCAGTACTTC.

CDR3 coding DNA: TGTGCCAGCAGTCCTTATGGCCCCCTCTCGCGGAGCTACAATGAGCAGTTCTTC. Protein sequence: CASSPYGPLSRSYNEQFF. The chain combines TRBV28 with TRBJ2-1; D unclear. The germline V gene encodes CDR1 MDHEN and CDR2 SYDVKM. Deletions cut 5 bases from V and 3 bases from J, with 23 bases between. The CDR3 loop spans 18 amino acids.

To note about this clone: Other DNA sequences in this specimen translate into the identical CDR3. This chain connects TRBV5-6 to TRBJ1-6; no definite D call. The CDR3 sequence is 15 residues long. V was pared by 6 bases and J by 5 bases, with 15 bases between. Germline V lookup: CDR1 SGHDT, CDR2 YYEEEE. CDR3 sequence: CASNFWTGNNSPLHF. Here the CDR3 DNA reads TGTGCCAGCAACTTTTGGACGGGGAATAATTCACCCCTCCACTTT.

This clone was recorded once. This CDR3 is CASSHHRDKNTEAFF. CDR3 sequence (DNA): TGTGCCAGTAGTCACCACCGGGACAAGAACACTGAAGCTTTCTTT. The chain recombines TRBV19 with TRBJ1-1; D may be TRBD1 (6 bases). V was trimmed by 5 bases and J by 1 base, leaving 14 bases between them. This CDR3 is 15 amino acids long. Germline CDR1 and CDR2: LNHDA and SQIVND (reference sequence). Together with reference TRBV19 and TRBJ1-1, the CDR3 gives the full variable domain: DGGITQSPKYLFRKEGQNVTLSCEQNLNHDAMYWYRQDPGQGLRLIYYSQIVNDFQKGDIAEGYSVSREKKESFPLTVTSAQKNPTAFYLCASSHHRDKNTEAFFGQGTRLTVV.

The rearrangement uses TRBV7-2 and TRBJ1-2, with TRBD1 matching over 9 bases. V shed 2 bases and J 2 bases; nucleotides not matched to a gene: 9. Germline V CDR1 and CDR2: SGHTA, FQGNSA. This CDR3 region has 17 residues. CDR3 coding DNA: TGTGCCAGCAGCTTACGGACAGGGGCCGCTTCCAACTATGGCTACACCTTC. Its translation: CASSLRTGAASNYGYTF.

This clone occurred a few times. The chain combines TRBV9 with TRBJ2-1; no reliable D call. CDR3 length equals 13 residues. Trimming pared 0 bases from V and 4 bases from J, leaving 5 bases between. Germline V gives CDR1 SGDLS, CDR2 YYNGEE. The CDR3 here is CASSVARYNEQFF. In DNA form, the CDR3 reads TGTGCCAGCAGCGTAGCCAGGTACAATGAGCAGTTCTTC. Together with reference TRBV9 and TRBJ2-1, the CDR3 gives the full variable domain: DSGVTQTPKHLITATGQRVTLRCSPRSGDLSVYWYQQSLDQGLQFLIQYYNGEERAKGNILERFSAQQFPDLHSELNLSSLELGDSALYFCASSVARYNEQFFGPGTRLTVL.

This chain links TRBV6-5 with TRBJ2-1; 8 bases align to TRBD2. Germline CDR1 and CDR2: MNHEY and SVGAGI. V was pared by 6 bases and J by 8 bases, with 12 bases of the junction left unmatched. The CDR3 covers 15 residues. CDR3 nucleotides: TGTGCCAGCAGCACCGGGGTAGCGGGGATTCATGAGCAGTTCTTC. Translation: CASSTGVAGIHEQFF.

The chain has TRBV7-7 and TRBJ1-2; no reliable D call. V lost 7 bases to trimming and J lost 3 bases, with 12 bases between them. The CDR3 contains 13 residues. Germline lookup yields CDR1 SSHAT and CDR2 FNYEAQ (reference sequence). The CDR3 here is CASIPILHYGYTF. Written as DNA, the CDR3 is TGTGCCAGCATACCTATCCTCCACTATGGCTACACCTTC.

This rearrangement joins TRBV4-1 to TRBJ2-3; possibly TRBD2 for D (6 bases). Trimming took 4 bases from V and 5 from J, leaving 16 bases between them. The CDR3 has 15 residues. Germline V gives CDR1 MGHRA, CDR2 YSYEKL. The CDR3 sequence is CASSRGEGWEDTQYF. CDR3 coding DNA: TGCGCCAGCAGCCGGGGGGAAGGGTGGGAAGATACGCAGTATTTT.

This chain joins TRBV7-8 and TRBJ2-1; 9 bases align to TRBD1. V shed 1 base and J 0 bases; nucleotides not matched to a gene: 13. Germline V gene lookup returns CDR1 SGHVS and CDR2 FQNEAQ. CDR3 length equals 20 residues. As DNA, the CDR3 is TGTGCCAGCAGCTTAGGGGAACTGGGACAGGGTCGAAGCTCCTACAATGAGCAGTTCTTC. Translating gives CASSLGELGQGRSSYNEQFF.

The chain joins TRBV10-3 to TRBJ2-6, with 7 bases identical to TRBD1. The CDR3 consists of 15 residues. The germline V gene encodes CDR1 ENHRY and CDR2 SYGVKD. The ends lost 6 bases at V and 1 base at J; junction bases unmatched: 3. The CDR3: CAIRAGGSGANVLTF. CDR3 bases: TGTGCCATCAGGGCAGGGGGATCTGGGGCCAACGTCCTGACTTTC.

The rearrangement uses TRBV6-6 and TRBJ1-4; TRBD1 matches at 9 bases. This CDR3 comprises 14 residues. V dropped 8 bases and J dropped 8; count of bases not matched to a gene: 9. Germline CDR1 reads MNHNY; CDR2 reads SVGAGI (reference sequence). Here the CDR3 DNA reads TGTGCCAGCTCCCGGGACAGGGATACCGAAAAACTGTTTTTT. Translated: CASSRDRDTEKLFF.

The chain employs TRBV4-2 and TRBJ2-3; a weak D match, TRBD2 (5 bases). The germline CDR1 and CDR2 sequences are LGHNA and YNFKEQ. The CDR3 loop spans 13 amino acids. V was trimmed by 1 base and J by 6 bases, leaving 8 bases between them. The CDR3 loop is CASSQVPGDTQYF. The CDR3 nucleotides are TGTGCCAGCAGCCAAGTGCCGGGGGATACGCAGTATTTT.

This clone appeared a few times. One end of the junction fails to match germline, which may point to a read error. The V and J genes are TRBV7-9 and TRBJ1-1; a possible D gene is TRBD1 (5 bases). The CDR3 length is 12 residues. CDR1 and CDR2 from the germline V gene are SEHNR and FQNEAQ (reference sequence). The CDR3 is CSSQGYNTEAFF. The CDR3 nucleotides are TGTTCCAGCCAGGGTTATAACACTGAAGCTTTCTTT. Together with reference TRBV7-9 and TRBJ1-1, the CDR3 gives the full variable domain: DTGVSQNPRHKITKRGQNVTFRCDPISEHNRLYWYRQTLGQGPEFLTYFQNEAQLEKSRLLSDRFSAERPKGSFSTLEIQRTEQGDSAMYLCSSQGYNTEAFFGQGTRLTVV.

The chain uses TRBV5-1 and TRBJ1-1; 7 bases match TRBD1. V lost 3 bases to trimming and J lost 6 bases; unmatched junction nucleotides: 2. Germline V gene data show CDR1 as SGHRS and CDR2 as YFSETQ. The CDR3 is 12 amino acids. Here the CDR3 reads CASSSDRAEAFF. The CDR3 nucleotides are TGCGCCAGCAGCTCCGACAGGGCTGAAGCTTTCTTT.

V is TRBV5-4 and J is TRBJ2-3, with a weak D call TRBD2 (5 bases). This CDR3 has 15 residues. The V end was cut by 2 bases, the J end by 7 bases, with 17 bases between. Germline loops: CDR1 SGHNT, CDR2 YYREEE (reference sequence). The CDR3 nucleotides read TGTGCCAGCAGCTTTCCCTCGGGGAGCGAATATACGCAGTATTTT. The encoded protein is CASSFPSGSEYTQYF.

V usage is TRBV6-1 and J usage is TRBJ2-1; D may be TRBD2 (6 bases). This CDR3 has 14 residues. Between the trimmed V and J ends, which lost 5 bases and 3 bases, there was a span of 11 bases. The germline V gene has CDR1 MNHNS and CDR2 SASEGT. CDR3 sequence (DNA): TGTGCCAGCAGTACGGGAGACTACTACAATGAGCAGTTCTTC. Protein sequence: CASSTGDYYNEQFF.

This clone was recorded only once. This chain links TRBV5-4 with TRBJ2-2, with 7 bases aligning to TRBD2. This CDR3 has 15 residues. The V gene end was trimmed by 0 bases and the J gene end by 3 bases; junction bases not matched to a gene: 2. In germline, CDR1 is SGHNT, CDR2 YYREEE (reference sequence). The CDR3 DNA sequence: TGTGCCAGCAGCTTGGCGGGGGGACACACCGGGGAGCTGTTTTTT. Its protein product is CASSLAGGHTGELFF.

This clone appeared a single time. V is TRBV11-2 and J is TRBJ2-5; no firm D call. Looked up from germline, CDR1 is SGHAT and CDR2 is FQNNGV. V was shortened by 3 bases and J by 2 bases, with 13 bases between the two germline ends. The CDR3 extends over 15 amino acids. The CDR3 reads CASSLGRLPQETQYF. For the CDR3, the DNA is TGTGCCAGCAGCTTGGGCAGGCTCCCACAAGAGACCCAGTACTTC.

This chain uses TRBV19 with TRBJ2-5, with 7 positions matching TRBD1. CDR3 length equals 13 residues. Trimming removed 3 bases from V and 3 bases from J; junction bases left unmatched: 1. Germline loops: CDR1 LNHDA, CDR2 SQIVND (reference sequence). The CDR3 bases are TGTGCCAGTAGTATGGGACAGAAAGAGACCCAGTACTTC. Translation gives CASSMGQKETQYF.

The rearrangement joins TRBV9 to TRBJ2-1, with 7 nucleotides matching TRBD2. Germline CDR1 reads SGDLS; CDR2 reads YYNGEE. The length of the CDR3 is 15 residues. V lost 4 bases and J lost 3; bases outside the gene matches: 7. The CDR3 DNA sequence: TGTGCCAGCAGCCGCGCTAGCGGAAACTACAATGAGCAGTTCTTC. It specifies CASSRASGNYNEQFF.